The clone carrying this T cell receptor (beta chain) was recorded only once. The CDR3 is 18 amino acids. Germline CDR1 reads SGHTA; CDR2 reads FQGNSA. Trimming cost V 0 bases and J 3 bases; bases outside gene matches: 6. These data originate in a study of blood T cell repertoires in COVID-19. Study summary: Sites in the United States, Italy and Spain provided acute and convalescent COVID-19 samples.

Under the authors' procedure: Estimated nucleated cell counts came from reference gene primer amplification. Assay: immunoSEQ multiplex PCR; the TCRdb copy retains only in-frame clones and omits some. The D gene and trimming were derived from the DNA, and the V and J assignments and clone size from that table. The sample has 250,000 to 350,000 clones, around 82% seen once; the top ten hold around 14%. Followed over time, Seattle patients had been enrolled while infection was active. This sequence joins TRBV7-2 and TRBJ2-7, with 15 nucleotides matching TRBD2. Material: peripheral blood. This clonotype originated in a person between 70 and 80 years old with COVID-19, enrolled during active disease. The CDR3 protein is CASSLALGLAGGIYEQYF. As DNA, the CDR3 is TGTGCCAGCAGCTTAGCGCTAGGACTAGCGGGGGGGATCTACGAGCAGTACTTC.